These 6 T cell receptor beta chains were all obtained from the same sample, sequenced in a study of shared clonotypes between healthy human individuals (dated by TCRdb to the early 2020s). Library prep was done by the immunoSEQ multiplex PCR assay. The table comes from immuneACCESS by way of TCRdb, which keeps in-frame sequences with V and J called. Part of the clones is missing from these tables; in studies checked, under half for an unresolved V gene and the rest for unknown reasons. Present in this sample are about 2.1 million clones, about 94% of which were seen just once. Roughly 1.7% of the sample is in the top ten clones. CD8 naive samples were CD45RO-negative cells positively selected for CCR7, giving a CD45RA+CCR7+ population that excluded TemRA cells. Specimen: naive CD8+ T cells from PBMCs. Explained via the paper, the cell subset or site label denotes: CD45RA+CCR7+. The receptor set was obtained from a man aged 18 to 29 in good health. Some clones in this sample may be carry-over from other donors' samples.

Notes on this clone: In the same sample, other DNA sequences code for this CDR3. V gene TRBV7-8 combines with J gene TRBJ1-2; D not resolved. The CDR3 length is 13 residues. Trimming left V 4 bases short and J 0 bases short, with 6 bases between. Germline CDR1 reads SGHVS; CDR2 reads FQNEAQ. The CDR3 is CASSSGANYGYTF. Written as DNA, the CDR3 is TGTGCCAGCAGCTCAGGCGCTAACTATGGCTACACCTTC. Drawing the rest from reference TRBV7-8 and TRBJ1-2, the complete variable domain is GAGVSQSPRYKVAKRGQDVALRCDPISGHVSLFWYQQALGQGPEFLTYFQNEAQLDKSGLPSDRFFAERPEGSVSTLKIQRTQQEDSAVYLCASSSGANYGYTFGSGTRLTVV.

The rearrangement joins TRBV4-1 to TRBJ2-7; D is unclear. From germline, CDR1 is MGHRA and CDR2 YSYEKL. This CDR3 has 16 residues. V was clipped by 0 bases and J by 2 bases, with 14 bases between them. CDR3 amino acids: CASSQEGVQRAYEQYF. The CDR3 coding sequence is TGCGCCAGCAGCCAAGAAGGTGTTCAAAGGGCCTACGAGCAGTACTTC.

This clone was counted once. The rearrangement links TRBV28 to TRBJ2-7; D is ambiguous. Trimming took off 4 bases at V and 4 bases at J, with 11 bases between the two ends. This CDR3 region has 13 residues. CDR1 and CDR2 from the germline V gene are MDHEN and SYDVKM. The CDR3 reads CASSSFAAYEQYF. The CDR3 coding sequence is TGTGCCAGCAGTTCGTTCGCGGCTTACGAGCAGTACTTC. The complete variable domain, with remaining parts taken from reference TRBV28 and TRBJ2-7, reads DVKVTQSSRYLVKRTGEKVFLECVQDMDHENMFWYRQDPGLGLRLIYFSYDVKMKEKGDIPEGYSVSREKKERFSLILESASTNQTSMYLCASSSFAAYEQYFGPGTRLTVT.

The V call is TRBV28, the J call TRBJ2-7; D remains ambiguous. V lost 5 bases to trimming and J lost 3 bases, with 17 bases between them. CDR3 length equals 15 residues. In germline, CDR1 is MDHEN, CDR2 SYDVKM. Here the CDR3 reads CASSGRMAASYEQYF. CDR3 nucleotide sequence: TGTGCCAGCAGTGGTCGGATGGCCGCCAGCTACGAGCAGTACTTC.

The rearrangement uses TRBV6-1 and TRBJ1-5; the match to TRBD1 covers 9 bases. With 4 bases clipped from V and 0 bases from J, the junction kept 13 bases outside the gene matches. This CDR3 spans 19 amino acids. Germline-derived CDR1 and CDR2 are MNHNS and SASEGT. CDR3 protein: CASSGEGQGITYSNQPQHF. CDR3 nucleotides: TGTGCCAGCAGTGGCGAAGGACAGGGGATCACCTATAGCAATCAGCCCCAGCATTTT.

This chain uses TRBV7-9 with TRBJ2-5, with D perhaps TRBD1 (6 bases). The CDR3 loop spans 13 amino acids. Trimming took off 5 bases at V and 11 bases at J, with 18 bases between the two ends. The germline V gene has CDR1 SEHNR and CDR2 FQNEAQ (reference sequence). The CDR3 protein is CASSQGPVAEQYF. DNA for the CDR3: TGTGCCAGCAGCCAGGGGCCGGTGGCTGAGCAGTACTTC. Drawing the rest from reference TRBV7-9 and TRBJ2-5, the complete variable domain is DTGVSQNPRHKITKRGQNVTFRCDPISEHNRLYWYRQTLGQGPEFLTYFQNEAQLEKSRLLSDRFSAERPKGSFSTLEIQRTEQGDSAMYLCASSQGPVAEQYFGPGTRLLVL.